Following are 20 T cell receptor beta chains from one sample sequenced in a study of post-analysis software for immune sequencing data. Findings and caveats of the study: In patients, four to six TRBV segments were more frequent than in controls, with TRBV5-6, TRBV5-1 and TRBV20-1 among them.

Unique molecular identifiers tagged the TCR beta cDNA libraries. TCRdb recomputed calls from the PCR reads with MiXCR, one row per CDR3 protein. The table includes about 540,000 distinct CDR3 sequences, around 31% detected once. These receptors have no identified antigens. The sample comprised blood. The source of these receptors is a girl between 2 and 17 years old with multiple sclerosis.

This clonotype was observed a few times. The V gene is TRBV28, the J gene TRBJ2-7; D is uncertain. Trimming shortened V by 2 bases and J by 10 bases, and 21 bases separated the two germline ends. CDR3 length: 15 residues. Germline loops: CDR1 MDHEN, CDR2 SYDVKM. The CDR3 DNA reads TGTGCCAGCAGTTTAGAATTCCAGAACGTATATGCCCAGTACTTC. Encoded protein: CASSLEFQNVYAQYF.

The rearrangement links TRBV29-1 to TRBJ2-1; D assignment may be TRBD1 or TRBD2 (5 bases each). The CDR3 has 13 amino acids. The germline CDR1 and CDR2 sequences are SQVTM and ANQGSEA. Trimming left V 4 bases short and J 2 bases short, with 9 bases between. The DNA of the CDR3 is TGCAGCGTTGCGTGGGGACCCTACAATGAGCAGTTCTTC. Translating it yields CSVAWGPYNEQFF.

As concerns this clonotype: Just one base apart from a much larger clone, this may be a read error. The chain combines TRBV7-3 with TRBJ2-5, with D tentatively TRBD2 (6 bases). The J call may be incorrect, as the DNA end agrees better with TRBJ2-1. The CDR3 length is 16 residues. CDR1 is SGHTA, CDR2 FQGTGA, per germline. The chain's CDR3 is CASSLGLFPTGETQFF. The CDR3 DNA is TGTGCCAGCAGCTTAGGGTTGTTTCCTACGGGAGAGACCCAGTTCTTC.

In nucleotides, the CDR3 is TGCAGTGCTAGACCCATCCCGGACAGTCCTAGCTATGGCTACACCTTC. Encoded protein: CSARPIPDSPSYGYTF. The chain employs TRBV20-1 and TRBJ1-2, with a possible D match to TRBD1 (6 bases). Trimming pared 2 bases from V and 4 bases from J, leaving 20 bases between. This CDR3 contains 16 residues. The germline V gene encodes CDR1 DFQATT and CDR2 SNEGSKA (reference sequence).

V is TRBV20-1 and J is TRBJ2-3; 12 bases map to TRBD2. The ends lost 0 bases at V and 2 bases at J; junction bases unmatched: 9. CDR3 length: 18 amino acids. CDR1 and CDR2 (germline): DFQATT, SNEGSKA (reference sequence). CDR3 nucleotides: TGCAGTGCTAGAGATGAGCTCGGACTAGCGGGGTACACAGATACGCAGTATTTT. This gives the protein CSARDELGLAGYTDTQYF.

The CDR3 protein is CASSFNTGLREQYF. The CDR3 DNA is TGCGCCAGCAGCTTTAACACGGGACTACGCGAGCAGTACTTC. This chain connects TRBV5-1 to TRBJ2-7; 7 bases match TRBD2. V dropped 2 bases and J dropped 6; count of bases not matched to a gene: 8. CDR3 length: 14 residues. Looked up from germline, CDR1 is SGHRS and CDR2 is YFSETQ.

This clonotype was counted between two and nine times. This chain links TRBV12-3 or TRBV12-4 with TRBJ1-2, with 8 nucleotides matching TRBD1. There are 15 residues in the CDR3. V shed 5 bases and J 2 bases; nucleotides not matched to a gene: 7. The CDR3 spells CASSARDRLNYGYTF. Written as DNA, the CDR3 is TGTGCCAGCAGTGCCCGGGACAGGCTAAACTATGGCTACACCTTC.

This clonotype was detected once. The chain joins TRBV13 to TRBJ2-5; 10 nucleotides line up with TRBD1. The J call may be incorrect, as the DNA end agrees better with TRBJ2-7. The CDR3 is 17 amino acids. Germline-derived CDR1 and CDR2 are PRHDT and FYEKMQ (reference sequence). The CDR3 reads CASSLGGLTGGRNEQYF. As DNA, the CDR3 is TGTGCCAGCAGCTTAGGCGGACTGACAGGGGGCAGAAACGAGCAGTACTTC.

The gene calls are TRBV9 and TRBJ1-5, with 8 bases that match TRBD1. The germline gives CDR1 SGDLS, CDR2 YYNGEE. CDR3 size: 15 residues. Trimming took 4 bases from V and 3 from J; bases not matched to a gene: 6. Here the CDR3 DNA reads TGTGCCAGCAGCCCCGGACAGGGTTTCAATCAGCCCCAGCATTTT. It specifies CASSPGQGFNQPQHF. Full variable domain (remainder filled in from reference TRBV9 and TRBJ1-5): DSGVTQTPKHLITATGQRVTLRCSPRSGDLSVYWYQQSLDQGLQFLIQYYNGEERAKGNILERFSAQQFPDLHSELNLSSLELGDSALYFCASSPGQGFNQPQHFGDGTRLSIL.

The rearrangement uses TRBV29-1 and TRBJ1-2; D unclear. The CDR3 is made up of 16 amino acids. The germline V gene encodes CDR1 SQVTM and CDR2 ANQGSEA. Trimming removed 4 bases from V and 0 bases from J, with 18 bases in between. The CDR3: CSVGPIQFRSNYGYTF. The CDR3 DNA follows: TGCAGCGTTGGACCGATACAGTTCCGATCTAACTATGGCTACACCTTC.

The rearrangement uses TRBV9 and TRBJ1-2; D is unclear. Trimming stripped 3 bases from V and 0 bases from J, with 12 bases between. The CDR3 runs to 15 residues. Germline V gene data show CDR1 as SGDLS and CDR2 as YYNGEE. In DNA form, the CDR3 reads TGTGCCAGCAGCGAGGGAGTTCGAACTAACTATGGCTACACCTTC. As protein: CASSEGVRTNYGYTF.

This clonotype was detected only a few times. The chain employs TRBV25-1 and TRBJ2-3; D is perhaps TRBD2 (6 bases). From germline, CDR1 is MGHDK and CDR2 SYGVNS. The CDR3 length is 15 residues. V was cut by 4 bases and J by 7 bases, with 18 bases left in between. CDR3: CASSGGPNGGYTQYF. Written as DNA, the CDR3 is TGTGCCAGCAGTGGGGGCCCTAATGGGGGGTATACGCAGTATTTT.

The rearrangement links TRBV6-5 to TRBJ2-2; 10 positions agree with TRBD1. CDR1 MNHEY and CDR2 SVGAGI come from the germline V gene. The CDR3 contains 16 residues. The J segment lost 0 bases and the V segment lost 6 bases, leaving 4 bases of the junction unmatched. CDR3 sequence: CASRAGTGANTGELFF. The CDR3 DNA follows: TGTGCCAGCAGGGCCGGGACAGGGGCGAACACCGGGGAGCTGTTTTTT.

This clonotype was counted between two and nine times. The chain combines TRBV7-2 with TRBJ2-3; D unclear. V was clipped by 5 bases and J by 0 bases, with 15 bases between them. CDR1 and CDR2 from the germline V gene are SGHTA and FQGNSA. The CDR3 is made up of 16 amino acids. CDR3 sequence: CASSLYLRSSTDTQYF. In DNA form, the CDR3 reads TGTGCCAGCAGCCTATACCTGAGGTCTAGCACAGATACGCAGTATTTT.

The CDR3 DNA follows: TGTGCTAGTGGCTCTACAGGGAACTATGGCTACACCTTC. Encoded protein: CASGSTGNYGYTF. The V call is TRBV12-5, the J call TRBJ1-2; a weak D match, TRBD1 (6 bases). V lost 6 bases and J 2 bases, leaving 10 bases between the germline ends. Germline V lookup: CDR1 LGHNT, CDR2 FRNRAP. The CDR3 length is 13 residues.

V gene TRBV20-1 combines with J gene TRBJ2-1; D may be TRBD1 (5 bases). The CDR3 runs to 13 residues. Germline V CDR1 and CDR2: DFQATT, SNEGSKA (reference sequence). V was pared by 5 bases and J by 12 bases, with 20 bases between. In DNA, the CDR3 is TGCAGTGCTGGGGCGGACGGAGCCTCGGGGCAGTTCTTC. It translates to CSAGADGASGQFF.

This clonotype appeared a single time. A much larger clone differs from this one at a single base, so this may be a read error. This rearrangement joins TRBV11-1 to TRBJ2-7; 7 bases match TRBD1. Near its end, the DNA agrees better with TRBJ2-5, so the J call may be wrong. This CDR3 is built from 15 residues. Germline loops: CDR1 SGHAT, CDR2 FQDESV (reference sequence). Here the CDR3 DNA reads TGTGCCAGCAGCCTCCGACAGGGACCATGGGAGACCCAGTACTTC. Its protein product is CASSLRQGPWETQYF.

The V call is TRBV12-3 or TRBV12-4, the J call TRBJ2-3, with D possibly TRBD2 on 6 matching bases. Trimming removed 6 bases from V and 5 bases from J, with 15 bases in between. CDR3 length: 14 amino acids. The chain's CDR3 is CASRLRAGGDTQYF. DNA for the CDR3: TGTGCCAGCAGGCTGAGGGCCGGGGGAGATACGCAGTATTTT.

In this sample, this clonotype turned up a few times. The rearrangement links TRBV29-1 to TRBJ2-3; 14 positions agree with TRBD2. The germline V gene encodes CDR1 SQVTM and CDR2 ANQGSEA. CDR3 length: 15 amino acids. With 7 bases clipped from V and 4 bases from J, the junction kept 7 bases outside the gene matches. The CDR3 nucleotides are TGCAGCGCGAGACTAGCGGGGGGGCGGGCAGATACGCAGTATTTT. Translated: CSARLAGGRADTQYF.

There are a few counts of this clonotype. The V call is TRBV7-2, the J call TRBJ2-5; D not certain. CDR1 SGHTA and CDR2 FQGNSA come from the germline V gene. The CDR3 sequence is 15 residues long. V shed 1 base and J shed 1 base, with 10 bases lying between them. CDR3 sequence: CASSLGGSLQETQYF. CDR3 DNA: TGTGCCAGCAGCTTAGGAGGATCCCTCCAAGAGACCCAGTACTTC.